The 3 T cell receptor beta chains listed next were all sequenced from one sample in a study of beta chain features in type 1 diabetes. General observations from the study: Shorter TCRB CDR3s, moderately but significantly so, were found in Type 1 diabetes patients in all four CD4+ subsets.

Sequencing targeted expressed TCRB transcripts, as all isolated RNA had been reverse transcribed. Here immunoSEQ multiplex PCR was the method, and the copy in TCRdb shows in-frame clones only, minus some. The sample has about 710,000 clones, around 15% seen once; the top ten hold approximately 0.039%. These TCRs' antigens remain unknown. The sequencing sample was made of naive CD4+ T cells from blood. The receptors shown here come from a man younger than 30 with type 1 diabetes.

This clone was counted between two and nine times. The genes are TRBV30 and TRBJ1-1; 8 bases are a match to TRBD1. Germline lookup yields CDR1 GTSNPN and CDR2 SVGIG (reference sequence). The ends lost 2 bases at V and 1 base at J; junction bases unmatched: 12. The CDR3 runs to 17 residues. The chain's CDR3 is CAWSHFRQGARNTEAFF. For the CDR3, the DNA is TGTGCCTGGAGTCATTTTCGGCAGGGGGCTAGGAACACTGAAGCTTTCTTT.

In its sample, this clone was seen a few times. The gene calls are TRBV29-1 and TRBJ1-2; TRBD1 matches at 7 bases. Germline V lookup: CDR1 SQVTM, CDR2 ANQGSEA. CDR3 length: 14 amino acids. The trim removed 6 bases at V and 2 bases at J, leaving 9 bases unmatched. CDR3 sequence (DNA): TGCAGCGTCCAGGACAGGATCAGCAACTATGGCTACACCTTC. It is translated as CSVQDRISNYGYTF.

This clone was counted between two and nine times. Here the CDR3 DNA reads TGTGCCAGCTCACCAATGGGACAGGCAGATACGCAGTATTTT. This sequence encodes CASSPMGQADTQYF. The chain recombines TRBV18 with TRBJ2-3, with TRBD1 matching over 8 bases. Germline V gene sequence: CDR1 KGHSH, CDR2 LQKENI. V dropped 2 bases and J dropped 4; count of bases not matched to a gene: 2. The CDR3 covers 14 residues.